The present T cell receptor (beta chain) was sequenced within a study of lymphopenia after photon versus proton radiotherapy. Study outcomes and limitations: Better survival with proton therapy was suggested as possible, not demonstrated.

To note about this clone: The antigen is unknown.

Assay used: immunoSEQ multiplex PCR; TCRdb lists only in-frame clones, some missing. The data contain about 70,000 clones, less than 95% of them singletons. The CDR3 is made up of 16 amino acids. The V gene lost 0 bases and the J gene lost 4 bases, with 14 bases spanning the gap. Looked up from germline, CDR1 is SGDLS and CDR2 is YYNGEE. The V and J genes are TRBV9 and TRBJ2-4, with D possibly TRBD2 on 6 matching bases. The sample in question was peripheral blood, obtained from a patient treated with photon-based radiotherapy. The source of this sequence is a middle-aged woman with cholangiocarcinoma. The CDR3 here is CASSVGPGSGKNIQYF. Here the CDR3 DNA reads TGTGCCAGCAGCGTAGGTCCAGGGAGCGGGAAAAACATTCAGTACTTC.